Listed below are T cell receptor beta chains from one sample, sequenced in a study of blood T cell repertoires in COVID-19. TCRdb's table, derived via immunoSEQ multiplex PCR, lists solely in-frame clones and lacks some. The sample has about 120,000 clones, roughly 76% seen once. The sequencing input was peripheral blood. The receptors come from a human donor in a cohort sampled during active COVID-19. Both conserved end residues are part of each CDR3. The D gene is left open where the match is weak. Not every row has a clone size; where given, it reads once, few, many or a size class.

TRBJ2-1 | TRBD2 | . | TRBV15 | TGTGCCACCAGCAGAGATGGGGGGGCAGGGTCACTAGCGGGATACAATGAGCAGTTCTTC | CATSRDGGAGSLAGYNEQFF
TRBJ1-2 | . | . | TRBV12-2 | TGTGCAAGTCTCCCTAGATGGGGCTCTGGCTACACCTTC | CASLPRWGSGYTF
TRBJ2-1 | TRBD2 | . | TRBV11-3 | TGTGCCAGCAATCCGGGGGGGTTTGGAAAGCAGTTCTTC | CASNPGGFGKQFF
TRBJ2-5 | . | . | TRBV2 | TGTGCCAGCACCCTAGTTGCGGGGATGGAGACCCAGTACTTC | CASTLVAGMETQYF
TRBJ1-1 | TRBD1 | . | TRBV9 | TGTGCCAGCAGCGTAGTGACAGGGAGGCCTGAAGCTTTCTTT | CASSVVTGRPEAFF
TRBJ2-6 | . | once | TRBV19 | TGTGCCAGTAGTAGGGCCCAGGGTATTGGCTCTGGGGCCAACGTCCTGACTTTC | CASSRAQGIGSGANVLTF
TRBJ1-1 | . | . | TRBV7-2 | TGTGCCAGCAGCTTAGACAGGAACACTGAAGCTTTCTTT | CASSLDRNTEAFF
TRBJ2-2 | . | . | TRBV6-4 | TGTGCCAGCAGTGACTCAAGGCTGGGCGCCGGGGAGCTGTTTTTT | CASSDSRLGAGELFF
TRBJ2-1 | TRBD2 | . | TRBV30 | TGTGCCTGGAGTGCTAGCGGGGGAAACAATGAGCAGTTCTTC | CAWSASGGNNEQFF
TRBJ1-2 | TRBD1 | . | TRBV7-2 | TGTGCCAGCAGCCCAGACAGGGATACTGGCTACACCTTC | CASSPDRDTGYTF
TRBJ1-5 | . | . | TRBV6-1 | TGTGCCAGCAGTGGAGCGGGAGGCCAGCGGGGGAGCAATCAGCCCCAGCATTTT | CASSGAGGQRGSNQPQHF
TRBJ2-7 | TRBD1 | few | TRBV10-2 | TGCGCCAGCAGTACGGGACAGGGGGACCACTTTATCTACTTC | CASSTGQGDHFIYF
TRBJ1-5 | TRBD1 | . | TRBV5-6 | TGTGCCAGCAGCCCATCGGGACAGGGCCCTCAGCCCCAGCATTTT | CASSPSGQGPQPQHF
TRBJ2-7 | . | . | TRBV5-1 | TGCGCCAGCAGCTTGGTGCAGGGGGGCGAGCAGTACTTC | CASSLVQGGEQYF
TRBJ2-6 | . | . | TRBV3-1/TRBV3-2 | TGTGCCAGCAGCCCCACAGGTTACTCTGGGGCCAACGTCCTGACTTTC | CASSPTGYSGANVLTF
TRBJ1-4 | TRBD1 | . | TRBV5-1 | TGCGCCAGCAGCGGGACAGGGGCTAATGAAAAACTGTTTTTT | CASSGTGANEKLFF
TRBJ2-4 | TRBD1 | . | TRBV12-3/TRBV12-4 | TGTGCCAGCAGTACAAGACAGGGAGTCATTCAGTACTTC | CASSTRQGVIQYF
TRBJ1-1 | . | . | TRBV28 | TGTGCCAGCAGTTCGGGGGAGGGGACTGAAGCTTTCTTT | CASSSGEGTEAFF
TRBJ2-1 | TRBD1 | . | TRBV9 | TGTGCCAGCAGCCAGCCCGGGACAGGATACAATGAGCAGTTCTTC | CASSQPGTGYNEQFF
TRBJ1-1 | . | . | TRBV4-3 | TGCGCCAGCAGCCGCTACGACAGACTGAACACTGAAGCTTTCTTT | CASSRYDRLNTEAFF
TRBJ2-7 | TRBD1 | . | TRBV5-4 | TGTGCCAGCAGCTTGGCCTACCGACAGGGCTACGAGCAGTACTTC | CASSLAYRQGYEQYF
TRBJ2-1 | . | . | TRBV6-2/TRBV6-3 | TGTGCCAGCAGTTGGGGAGGGGGAATCCAAGGCAATGAGCAGTTCTTC | CASSWGGGIQGNEQFF
TRBJ1-4 | TRBD1 | . | TRBV5-4 | TGTGCCAGCAGCCTTCGGACAGGGGAGGATGAAAAACTGTTTTTT | CASSLRTGEDEKLFF
TRBJ1-2 | TRBD1 | . | TRBV18 | TGTGCCAGCTCCCAGGGACAGGGGATCTATGGCTACACCTTC | CASSQGQGIYGYTF
TRBJ1-6 | . | . | TRBV19 | TGTGCCAGTAGTCCCCGGACAGCTGGGGATTCACCCCTCCACTTT | CASSPRTAGDSPLHF
TRBJ2-2 | TRBD2 | . | TRBV5-4 | TGTGCCACCTCGGTGGGACTAGCGGACACCGGGGAGCTGTTTTTT | CATSVGLADTGELFF
TRBJ2-3 | TRBD1 | . | TRBV7-9 | TGTGCCAGCAGCTCCGGACAGGGGGGTACAGATACGCAGTATTTT | CASSSGQGGTDTQYF
TRBJ2-3 | . | . | TRBV27 | TGTGCCAGCAGTAACGGAGTTACAGATACGCAGTATTTT | CASSNGVTDTQYF
TRBJ2-7 | . | once | TRBV9 | TGTGCCAGCAGCGCGGTCCCGATGAAGGAGCAGTACTTC | CASSAVPMKEQYF
TRBJ1-5 | TRBD1 | . | TRBV6-2/TRBV6-3 | TGTGCCAGCAGCAACGACAGGGCGAGCAATCAGCCCCAGCATTTT | CASSNDRASNQPQHF
TRBJ2-7 | TRBD2 | . | TRBV3-1/TRBV3-2 | TGTGCCAGCAGCTCCCCCACTAGCGCCTTATACGAGCAGTACTTC | CASSSPTSALYEQYF
TRBJ2-1 | TRBD2 | . | TRBV19 | TGTGCCAGTAGTATATATAGCGGGAGGTACAATGAGCAGTTCTTC | CASSIYSGRYNEQFF
TRBJ1-5 | . | . | TRBV7-6 | TGTGCCAGCAGCTTAGAACCAGGGGATCAGCCCCAGCATTTT | CASSLEPGDQPQHF
TRBJ1-1 | . | . | TRBV14 | TGTGCCAGCAGCCTTAAGGGACGGGAGGACACTGAAGCTTTCTTT | CASSLKGREDTEAFF
TRBJ2-3 | . | once | TRBV7-9 | TGTGCCAGCAGCTTAGAACTTCACACAGATACGCAGTATTTT | CASSLELHTDTQYF
TRBJ1-2 | . | . | TRBV6-6 | TGTGCCAGCAGACAAAATGGCTACACCTTC | CASRQNGYTF
TRBJ1-2 | . | . | TRBV28 | TGTGCCAGCAGTTTACGCAATGGTGGAGGGGCGCGGGGCTACACCTTC | CASSLRNGGGARGYTF
TRBJ1-1 | . | . | TRBV7-9 | TGTGCCAGCAGCTTAGAGGGGATCGGGACTGAAGCTTTCTTT | CASSLEGIGTEAFF
TRBJ2-7 | TRBD2 | . | TRBV6-5 | TGTGCCAGCAGTTACATACGGACTAGCGGGAGAGACGAGCAGTACTTC | CASSYIRTSGRDEQYF
TRBJ2-7 | . | . | TRBV4-2 | TGTGCCAGCAGCCAAGCGGGAGCTTTCACCTACGAGCAGTACTTC | CASSQAGAFTYEQYF
TRBJ2-4 | . | . | TRBV7-2 | TGTGCCAGCAGCTCTCAACTAGCCAAAAACATTCAGTACTTC | CASSSQLAKNIQYF
TRBJ1-4 | . | . | TRBV6-5 | TGTGCCAGCAGTTACGGCGGGGCAGCTAATGAAAAACTGTTTTTT | CASSYGGAANEKLFF
TRBJ1-1 | . | . | TRBV18 | TGTGCCAGCAAGGGGGGGTTGAACACTGAAGCTTTCTTT | CASKGGLNTEAFF
TRBJ1-2 | TRBD1 | . | TRBV5-8 | TGTGCCAGCAGTTCCCCACAGGGGGTCCTTGGCTACACCTTC | CASSSPQGVLGYTF
TRBJ2-7 | TRBD2 | . | TRBV5-5 | TGTGCCAGCAGCTTGGCCAGCGGGGCGAGCTCCTACGAGCAGTACTTC | CASSLASGASSYEQYF
TRBJ2-2 | . | . | TRBV28 | TGTGCCAGCAGTTTACCGGCGGCGAACACCGGGGAGCTGTTTTTT | CASSLPAANTGELFF
TRBJ2-7 | . | . | TRBV27 | TGTGCCAGCAGTTTCATCGGGACACTCTACGAGCAGTACTTC | CASSFIGTLYEQYF
TRBJ1-3 | TRBD1 | . | TRBV27 | TGTGCCAGCAGTCCCACAAGGACAGGGGGCTTAAACACCATATATTTT | CASSPTRTGGLNTIYF
TRBJ1-1 | . | . | TRBV5-6 | TGTGCCAGCAGCTACTATTTTCCGGGTCGGACTGAAGCTTTCTTT | CASSYYFPGRTEAFF
TRBJ1-1 | . | few | TRBV7-2 | TGTGCCAGCAGCTTACCAGGGCTCTTGAACACTGAAGCTTTCTTT | CASSLPGLLNTEAFF
TRBJ2-7 | TRBD1 | . | TRBV6-5 | TGTGCCAGCAGTTACTCTGGACAGGGGTACGAGCAGTACTTC | CASSYSGQGYEQYF
TRBJ1-1 | TRBD1 | . | TRBV6-1 | TGTGCCAGCAGTGAGACAGGGGGCGTGAGTGAAGCTTTCTTT | CASSETGGVSEAFF
TRBJ2-1 | . | few | TRBV7-9 | TGTGCCAGCAGCTCGCCTAGCGCCAATGAGCAGTTCTTC | CASSSPSANEQFF
TRBJ1-1 | . | few | TRBV28 | TGTGCCAGCAGTGGCCCCATGAACACTGAAGCTTTCTTT | CASSGPMNTEAFF
TRBJ2-7 | TRBD2 | . | TRBV28 | TGTGCCAGCAGTTTAAGGGGAGCGGGAGGACTCTACGAGCAGTACTTC | CASSLRGAGGLYEQYF
TRBJ2-6 | . | . | TRBV5-1 | TGCGCCAGCAGCTTGGACGGATGGGCCAGCGTCCTGACTTTC | CASSLDGWASVLTF
TRBJ1-5 | . | . | TRBV7-8 | TGTGCCAGCAGCTTAGCGTCCGGCCCCGGGTACAATCAGCCCCAGCATTTT | CASSLASGPGYNQPQHF
TRBJ1-5 | . | . | TRBV6-1 | TGTGCCAGCAGTGAGTTGGGGGGTTATAGCAATCAGCCCCAGCATTTT | CASSELGGYSNQPQHF
TRBJ1-1 | . | . | TRBV5-5 | TGTGCCAGCAGCTTGGCAGGGTTTAACACTGAAGCTTTCTTT | CASSLAGFNTEAFF
TRBJ2-7 | . | . | TRBV15 | TGTGCCACCAGCAGAGTACGGTACAGCGAGCAGTACTTC | CATSRVRYSEQYF